What follows describes a single TCR beta chain. This entry comes from a study of molecular identifiers for immune sequencing clone quantification. Naive CD8 T cells underwent sorting with the CD8+CD4-CCR7+CD45RA+ definition. MiXCR was run by TCRdb on the PCR reads, yielding one entry per CDR3 protein. The data contain over 300,000 distinct CDR3 sequences, roughly 24% of them seen just once; the ten biggest clones take up 0.65% to 0.75%. CDR3 size: 14 residues. Trimming cost V 5 bases and J 0 bases, with 11 bases left between them. Germline V gene data show CDR1 as SGHVS and CDR2 as FQNEAQ. This clonotype originated in a human donor in good health. Some libraries in this study had Jurkat cell RNA spiked in. What was sequenced was naive CD8+ T cells from blood, with Jurkat cell RNA spiked in. Subset reported: FACS-sorted CD8+CD4-CCR7+CD45RA+ naive T cells. V gene TRBV7-8 combines with J gene TRBJ2-7; D gene uncertain. The CDR3 DNA is TGTGCCAGCAGCCTATACTCCAGCTCCTACGAGCAGTACTTC. Amino acids: CASSLYSSSYEQYF.